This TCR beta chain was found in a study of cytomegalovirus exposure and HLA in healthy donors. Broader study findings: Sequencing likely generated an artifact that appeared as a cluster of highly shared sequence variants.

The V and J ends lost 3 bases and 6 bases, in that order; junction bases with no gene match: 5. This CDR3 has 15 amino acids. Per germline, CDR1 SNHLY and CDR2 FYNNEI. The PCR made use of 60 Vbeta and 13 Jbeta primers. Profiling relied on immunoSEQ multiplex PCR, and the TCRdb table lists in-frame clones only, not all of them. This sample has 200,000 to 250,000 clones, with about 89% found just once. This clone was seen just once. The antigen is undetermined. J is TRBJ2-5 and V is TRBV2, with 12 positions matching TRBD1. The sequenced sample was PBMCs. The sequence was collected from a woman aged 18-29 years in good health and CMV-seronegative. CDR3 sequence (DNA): TGTGCCAGCAGTGACGGGACAGGGGGCGCGAAGACCCAGTACTTC. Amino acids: CASSDGTGGAKTQYF.